The 30 T cell receptor beta chains reported below all come from one sample, sequenced in a study of T cells in Graves' hyperthyroidism and ophthalmopathy. Authors of the study amplified TCR beta CDR3 regions from RNA transcripts. TCR CDR3 regions were first amplified by RT-PCR with HTBI primers. From the multiplex PCR reads, TCRdb called clonotypes with MiXCR, one entry per CDR3 protein. The sample has some 510,000 distinct CDR3 sequences, roughly 20% seen once; the top ten hold approximately 25%. The sequenced sample consisted of blood. The receptors derive from a man aged 18-30 years with Graves' hyperthyroidism.

In this sample, this clonotype turned up many times. This chain links TRBV12-3 or TRBV12-4 with TRBJ2-7, with no clear D. This CDR3 has 14 residues. V lost 6 bases to trimming and J lost 2 bases, with 14 bases between them. The CDR3 coding sequence is TGTGCCAGCAGCTTCTCCGGGTCCGCCTACGAGCAGTACTTC. It yields the protein CASSFSGSAYEQYF.

J is TRBJ1-2 and V is TRBV12-3 or TRBV12-4; no definite D call. The CDR3 extends over 15 amino acids. Trimming stripped 6 bases from V and 0 bases from J, with 14 bases between. DNA for the CDR3: TGTGCCAGCAGGTCGGCAGGTACCTCTAACTATGGCTACACCTTC. Translating gives CASRSAGTSNYGYTF.

There are many counts of this clonotype. V usage is TRBV20-1 and J usage is TRBJ2-7, with D maybe TRBD1 (6 bases). The V end lost 2 bases, the J end lost 3 bases, and 14 bases lay between the germline ends. Germline-derived CDR1 and CDR2 are DFQATT and SNEGSKA (reference sequence). The CDR3 sequence is 14 residues long. CDR3 bases: TGCAGTGCTAGAAAGACAGGTGACTTCTACGAGCAGTACTTC. It encodes CSARKTGDFYEQYF.

In this sample, this clonotype turned up many times. V and J are TRBV28 and TRBJ2-7; 11 bases are shared with TRBD1. Germline loops: CDR1 MDHEN, CDR2 SYDVKM. V dropped 6 bases and J dropped 3; count of bases not matched to a gene: 16. There are 18 residues in the CDR3. CDR3 residues: CASRRTGGFGTNSYEQYF. The CDR3 DNA sequence: TGTGCCAGCAGGAGGACAGGGGGCTTCGGGACAAACAGCTACGAGCAGTACTTC.

This clonotype was observed a handful of times. This chain uses TRBV6-5 with TRBJ2-5, with D tentatively TRBD1 or TRBD2 (6 bases each). This CDR3 spans 14 amino acids. V lost 4 bases and J 1 base, leaving 10 bases between the germline ends. Germline CDR1 MNHEY, CDR2 SVGAGI. This chain's CDR3 is CASSWGALQETQYF. CDR3 nucleotides: TGTGCCAGCAGTTGGGGGGCACTCCAAGAGACCCAGTACTTC.

This clonotype has a count of ten or more. The rearrangement joins TRBV7-9 to TRBJ1-1, with no clear D. Trimming removed 5 bases from V and 1 base from J, with 11 bases in between. This CDR3 comprises 14 residues. CDR1 is SEHNR, CDR2 FQNEAQ, per germline (reference sequence). CDR3 amino acids: CASSPDGRNTEAFF. DNA for the CDR3: TGTGCCAGCAGCCCTGACGGCAGGAACACTGAAGCTTTCTTT.

This clonotype has at least ten counts. V usage is TRBV11-2 and J usage is TRBJ1-2; a possible D gene is TRBD1 (5 bases). In germline, CDR1 is SGHAT, CDR2 FQNNGV. This CDR3 comprises 13 residues. V was shortened by 5 bases and J by 8 bases, with 15 bases between the two germline ends. DNA of the CDR3: TGTGCCAGCAGCCATGGGCCGGAGGGGGGCTACACCTTC. It translates to CASSHGPEGGYTF.

This clonotype has at least ten counts. CDR3 in DNA: TGTGCCAGCAGGCTACAGGGTCAAGAGACCCAGTACTTC. This gives the protein CASRLQGQETQYF. The rearrangement links TRBV6-2 or TRBV6-3 to TRBJ2-5, with a weak D call TRBD1 (6 bases). The CDR3 totals 13 residues. Trimming took off 6 bases at V and 2 bases at J, with 10 bases between the two ends. Looked up from germline, CDR1 is MNHEY and CDR2 is SVGEGT.

This clonotype was seen at least ten times. This chain links TRBV28 with TRBJ2-7, with D possibly TRBD1 on 5 matching bases. V was clipped by 4 bases and J by 0 bases, with 10 bases between them. Germline assignment: CDR1 MDHEN and CDR2 SYDVKM. CDR3 length: 14 amino acids. The chain's CDR3 is CASSSLTGSYEQYF. The DNA for the CDR3 is TGTGCCAGCAGTTCCCTAACAGGCTCCTACGAGCAGTACTTC.

The chain links TRBV12-3 or TRBV12-4 to TRBJ2-7; D is perhaps TRBD1 (6 bases). This CDR3 comprises 14 residues. Trimming stripped 6 bases from V and 3 bases from J, with 15 bases between. The CDR3 DNA is TGTGCCAGCAGCCCCCGGACAGAAATCTACGAGCAGTACTTC. Translation gives CASSPRTEIYEQYF.

This clonotype was detected many times. The rearrangement uses TRBV6-5 and TRBJ1-1; perhaps TRBD1 as D (5 bases). Germline V gene sequence: CDR1 MNHEY, CDR2 SVGAGI. This CDR3 has 15 residues. V was clipped by 0 bases and J by 2 bases, with 10 bases between them. For the CDR3, the DNA is TGTGCCAGCAGTTACTCGATCAGGGCCAACACTGAAGCTTTCTTT. Its protein product is CASSYSIRANTEAFF.

J is TRBJ1-1 and V is TRBV6-2 or TRBV6-3; 9 bases align to TRBD1. V lost 2 bases, J lost 0 bases, and 7 bases stayed unmatched. CDR1 is MNHEY and CDR2 is SVGEGT in the germline V gene. CDR3 length: 17 amino acids. CDR3 DNA: TGTGCCAGCAGTTACCCGCCTACAGGGGGCATGAACACTGAAGCTTTCTTT. Protein product: CASSYPPTGGMNTEAFF.

Many counts were recorded for this clonotype. The conserved phenylalanine or tryptophan is not found at the CDR3 terminus, so this likely reflects a read error. In DNA form, the CDR3 reads TGCAGTGCTCCGGACAGGGTGAACACTGAAGCTTTCCTT. Translation: CSAPDRVNTEAFL. The rearrangement links TRBV20-1 to TRBJ1-1; TRBD1 matches 8 bases. The junction had 2 bases not matched to a gene; V was cut back by 5 bases and J by 0 bases. The CDR3 length is 13 residues. In germline, CDR1 is DFQATT, CDR2 SNEGSKA (reference sequence).

This clonotype was observed at least ten times. The CDR3 here is CASSASGGEVQYF. The CDR3 nucleotides read TGCGCCAGCAGCGCCTCCGGGGGTGAGGTACAGTACTTC. This chain links TRBV5-1 with TRBJ2-7, with D possibly TRBD2 on 6 matching bases. Germline V gene sequence: CDR1 SGHRS, CDR2 YFSETQ. The CDR3 length is 13 residues. V was trimmed by 4 bases and J by 10 bases, leaving 18 bases between them.

The chain carries TRBV20-1 and TRBJ1-5; unclear D gene. Germline loops: CDR1 DFQATT, CDR2 SNEGSKA (reference sequence). The CDR3 runs 13 residues. Between the trimmed V and J ends, which lost 5 bases and 2 bases, there was a span of 10 bases. The CDR3 sequence: CSAERVGNQPQHF. The CDR3 DNA reads as TGCAGTGCTGAAAGGGTAGGCAATCAGCCCCAGCATTTT.

This clonotype was picked up many times. The J gene is TRBJ1-1, the V gene TRBV6-5; 7 bases agree with TRBD1. Germline V lookup: CDR1 MNHEY, CDR2 SVGAGI. The CDR3 is 12 amino acids. J lost 9 bases, V lost 5 bases, and 6 bases had no gene match. This CDR3 is CASSPGGGQAFF. CDR3 nucleotide sequence: TGTGCCAGCAGTCCAGGGGGGGGCCAAGCTTTCTTT.

This clonotype was counted many times. The gene calls are TRBV6-1 and TRBJ1-2, with D hard to call. The CDR3 consists of 14 residues. V was pared by 6 bases and J by 4 bases, with 15 bases between. Germline V gene data show CDR1 as MNHNS and CDR2 as SASEGT. The CDR3 DNA reads TGTGCCAGCAGCCCAAGTGCCCGGGGCTATGGCTACACCTTC. It codes for CASSPSARGYGYTF.

V gene TRBV6-1 combines with J gene TRBJ1-2, with TRBD1 matching 7 bases. The CDR3 covers 14 residues. V trimming: 6 bases; J trimming: 1 base; junction bases outside the gene matches: 5. Germline lookup yields CDR1 MNHNS and CDR2 SASEGT. The CDR3 coding sequence is TGTGCCAGCAGGGGGACAGCGCTTAACTATGGCTACACCTTC. Protein: CASRGTALNYGYTF.

This clonotype was seen ten or more times. The chain has TRBV15 and TRBJ2-5, with 14 bases that match TRBD2. CDR3 size: 17 residues. Germline values: CDR1 LNHNV, CDR2 YYDKDF (reference sequence). V lost 3 bases, J lost 7 bases, and 10 bases stayed unmatched. The CDR3 sequence is CATSSLPGLAGEGTQYF. The CDR3 DNA reads as TGTGCCACCAGCAGCCTCCCGGGACTAGCGGGGGAAGGGACCCAGTACTTC.

The V gene is TRBV14, the J gene TRBJ2-7; TRBD1 aligns across 7 bases. Looked up from germline, CDR1 is SGHDN and CDR2 is FVKESK. With V trimmed by 1 base and J by 3 bases, 15 bases remained unmatched. The CDR3 sequence is 18 residues long. CDR3 in amino acids: CASSQAYPPTGESYEQYF. For the CDR3, the DNA is TGTGCCAGCAGCCAAGCCTATCCACCCACAGGGGAAAGCTACGAGCAGTACTTC. Full variable domain (missing parts from reference TRBV14 and TRBJ2-7): EAGVTQFPSHSVIEKGQTVTLRCDPISGHDNLYWYRRVMGKEIKFLLHFVKESKQDESGMPNNRFLAERTGGTYSTLKVQPAELEDSGVYFCASSQAYPPTGESYEQYFGPGTRLTVT.

The chain combines TRBV2 with TRBJ1-2, with 9 bases aligning to TRBD1. This CDR3 has 15 residues. Germline loops: CDR1 SNHLY, CDR2 FYNNEI. Trimming cost V 8 bases and J 2 bases; bases outside gene matches: 9. CDR3 nucleotides: TGTGCCAGCTCCTACGGGACAGGGCGCAACTATGGCTACACCTTC. Its protein product is CASSYGTGRNYGYTF.

Turning to this clonotype: With a much larger clone just one base away, this may be a read error. V gene TRBV2 combines with J gene TRBJ1-5; TRBD1 agrees at 7 bases. This CDR3 comprises 15 residues. Germline V CDR1 and CDR2: SNHLY, FYNNEI. Here the CDR3 DNA reads TGTGCCGGCAGTGAAGGGGGCAGGCTGGAAGAACCCCAGCATTTT. Translating it yields CAGSEGGRLEEPQHF.

Concerning this clonotype: Sequence at one end of the junction differs from germline and may be a read error. The chain carries TRBV3-1 and TRBJ1-1, with 7 bases aligning to TRBD1. Germline V gene lookup returns CDR1 LGHDT and CDR2 YNNKEL (reference sequence). This CDR3 has 16 amino acids. The CDR3 DNA follows: TGTGCCAGCAGCCAAGGATCAGGGGGGCTCAACACTGAAGCGTTCTTT. Its protein is CASSQGSGGLNTEAFF.

This clonotype was recorded at least ten times. The V gene is TRBV2, the J gene TRBJ1-5, with D perhaps matching TRBD1 (5 bases). Trimming took off 3 bases at V and 5 bases at J, with 17 bases between the two ends. Germline CDR1 SNHLY, CDR2 FYNNEI. There are 16 residues in the CDR3. The CDR3 sequence is CASSDWVGVGDQPQHF. The DNA for the CDR3 is TGTGCCAGCAGTGATTGGGTCGGGGTAGGGGATCAGCCCCAGCATTTT.

This clonotype was recorded many times. The chain joins TRBV19 to TRBJ2-7, with TRBD2 matching over 8 bases. The J segment lost 2 bases and the V segment lost 3 bases, leaving 3 bases of the junction unmatched. Per the germline V gene, CDR1 is LNHDA and CDR2 is SQIVND (reference sequence). The CDR3 spans 14 residues. The CDR3 loop reads CASSMRGDTYEQYF. CDR3 DNA: TGTGCCAGTAGTATGCGGGGGGACACCTACGAGCAGTACTTC.

This clonotype was seen repeatedly, ten times or more. The chain employs TRBV15 and TRBJ1-2, with a possible D match to TRBD1 (6 bases). The V end lost 0 bases, the J end lost 4 bases, and 12 bases lay between the germline ends. Germline CDR1 is LNHNV and CDR2 is YYDKDF (reference sequence). The CDR3 sequence is 15 residues long. CDR3 in DNA: TGTGCCACCAGCAGAGATAGGGGGGGGAGCTATGGCTACACCTTC. This sequence encodes CATSRDRGGSYGYTF.

This clonotype was observed a few times. This chain links TRBV6-2 or TRBV6-3 with TRBJ2-7; 11 positions agree with TRBD2. The CDR3 has 18 residues. Germline loops: CDR1 MNHEY, CDR2 SVGEGT. V dropped 0 bases and J dropped 7; count of bases not matched to a gene: 14. CDR3 bases: TGTGCCAGCAGTTACTCGGAAAATTTAGCGGGAGGGCCGGAAGAGCAGTACTTC. This translates into CASSYSENLAGGPEEQYF.

In this sample, this clonotype turned up many times. V gene TRBV30 combines with J gene TRBJ2-7; D remains ambiguous. CDR3 length: 13 residues. V was trimmed by 0 bases and J by 1 base, leaving 7 bases between them. Germline assignment: CDR1 GTSNPN and CDR2 SVGIG (reference sequence). CDR3 nucleotide sequence: TGTGCCTGGAGTGTGGGCAGTTCCTACGAGCAGTACTTC. Translating gives CAWSVGSSYEQYF.

Comment on this clonotype: Compared with germline, one end of the junction differs, possibly owing to a read error. This chain joins TRBV19 and TRBJ1-1; D uncertain. Germline-derived CDR1 and CDR2 are LNHDA and SQIVND (reference sequence). The CDR3 has 14 amino acids. DNA for the CDR3: TGTGGCAGTAGTATAGGAGGCAGGAACACTGAAGCTTTCTTT. The encoded protein is CGSSIGGRNTEAFF.

V gene TRBV7-6 combines with J gene TRBJ2-7; D unresolved. V was shortened by 7 bases and J by 6 bases, with 7 bases between the two germline ends. This CDR3 has 10 residues. Germline-derived CDR1 and CDR2 are SGHVS and FNYEAQ. DNA of the CDR3: TGTGCCAGCATCTGCTTCGAGCAGTACTTC. This codes for CASICFEQYF.